Below, one T cell receptor (beta chain) is given with its context. The sample is drawn from a study of T cell changes during pregnancy in multiple sclerosis. This CDR3 spans 13 amino acids. Germline assignment: CDR1 SGHNT and CDR2 YYREEE (reference sequence). V was cut by 1 base and J by 7 bases, with 11 bases left in between. Only in-frame clones appear in the TCRdb table, and some are missing; sequencing was by immunoSEQ multiplex PCR. The sample includes under 55,000 clones, approximately 93% of them seen just once. This receptor was obtained from a female donor with multiple sclerosis, enrolled in a pregnancy study. The sequences come from CD4+ T cells from peripheral blood mononuclear cells, collected in the third trimester of pregnancy. This chain connects TRBV5-4 to TRBJ1-2; the D is unclear. DNA for the CDR3: TGTGCCAGCAGCTTGAGAACAGTACTTGGCTACACCTTC. This sequence encodes CASSLRTVLGYTF.